A single sample gave rise to the 21 T cell receptor beta chains below, sequenced in a study of control samples from healthy donors and cancer patients. Clones were read by immunoSEQ multiplex PCR, and TCRdb kept only the in-frame ones, dropping some. The sample consists of about 160,000 clones, under 96% of them appearing once. Sequencing was done on a sample of blood. All receptors derive from a woman aged 25 to 39 in good health.

The rearrangement uses TRBV3-1 (or the pseudogene TRBV3-2) and TRBJ1-6; D is possibly TRBD1 (6 bases). Germline-derived CDR1 and CDR2 are LGHDT and YNNKEL (reference sequence). V lost 3 bases to trimming and J lost 7 bases, with 13 bases between them. The CDR3 spans 15 residues. The CDR3 here is CASSQGPGANSPLHF. The CDR3 DNA follows: TGTGCCAGCAGCCAGGGGCCAGGGGCCAATTCACCCCTCCACTTT.

V and J are TRBV19 and TRBJ1-1; no reliable D call. Trimming took 2 bases from V and 1 from J, leaving 5 bases between them. The CDR3 has 13 residues. Germline CDR1 is LNHDA and CDR2 is SQIVND (reference sequence). In DNA form, the CDR3 reads TGTGCCAGTAGTATAACCCCGAACACTGAAGCTTTCTTT. Translating it yields CASSITPNTEAFF.

V usage is TRBV11-2 and J usage is TRBJ1-1, with TRBD1 as a possible D gene (6 bases). This CDR3 is built from 16 residues. V was shortened by 2 bases and J by 5 bases, with 18 bases between the two germline ends. The V gene's germline CDR1 is SGHAT and CDR2 FQNNGV. The CDR3: CASSLLDLGAWTEAFF. CDR3 coding DNA: TGTGCCAGCAGCTTACTTGACCTGGGGGCTTGGACTGAAGCTTTCTTT.

This rearrangement joins TRBV30 to TRBJ2-3; D might be TRBD2 (5 bases). The CDR3 extends over 15 amino acids. V was pared by 0 bases and J by 0 bases, with 10 bases between. Germline V CDR1 and CDR2: GTSNPN, SVGIG (reference sequence). CDR3 nucleotides: TGTGCCTGGAGTGTACTAACGGGAAGCACAGATACGCAGTATTTT. It yields the protein CAWSVLTGSTDTQYF.

V and J are TRBV18 and TRBJ2-2; 7 bases are a match to TRBD1. Trimming took 5 bases from V and 1 from J; bases not matched to a gene: 1. Germline assignment: CDR1 KGHSH and CDR2 LQKENI. This CDR3 has 14 residues. CDR3 bases: TGTGCCAGCTCAAACAGGGGGAACACCGGGGAGCTGTTTTTT. Translation: CASSNRGNTGELFF.

The chain employs TRBV13 and TRBJ1-1, with D possibly TRBD1 on 5 matching bases. This CDR3 contains 15 residues. The V end lost 5 bases, the J end lost 0 bases, and 13 bases lay between the germline ends. From germline, CDR1 is PRHDT and CDR2 FYEKMQ (reference sequence). The CDR3: CASSHGKGMNTEAFF. CDR3 nucleotide sequence: TGTGCCAGCAGCCACGGTAAGGGGATGAACACTGAAGCTTTCTTT.

The chain uses TRBV12-3 or TRBV12-4 and TRBJ1-3; D unresolved. The CDR3 is 13 residues long. The V end lost 4 bases, the J end lost 0 bases, and 4 bases lay between the germline ends. In DNA form, the CDR3 reads TGTGCCAGCAGTTACAACTCTGGAAACACCATATATTTT. Translated, it gives CASSYNSGNTIYF.

The gene calls are TRBV19 and TRBJ2-5; TRBD2 matches 9 bases. Trimming removed 1 base from V and 0 bases from J; junction bases left unmatched: 3. The V gene's germline CDR1 is LNHDA and CDR2 SQIVND (reference sequence). This CDR3 region has 16 residues. CDR3 sequence: CASSIGPSGDQETQYF. CDR3 sequence (DNA): TGTGCCAGTAGTATAGGGCCTAGCGGGGACCAAGAGACCCAGTACTTC.

This CDR3 reads CASSLGQNYGYTF. CDR3 bases: TGTGCCAGCAGTTTAGGACAGAACTATGGCTACACCTTC. The chain uses TRBV28 and TRBJ1-2; maybe TRBD1 (6 bases). Germline CDR1 reads MDHEN; CDR2 reads SYDVKM. This CDR3 is built from 13 residues. With 2 bases removed from V and 2 bases from J, the gap between germline ends came to 6 bases.

The genes are TRBV7-8 and TRBJ1-3, with a tentative D call TRBD1 (5 bases). Per germline, CDR1 SGHVS and CDR2 FQNEAQ. The CDR3 consists of 14 residues. The ends were cut back, 5 bases at V and 2 bases at J, with 10 bases in the middle. The CDR3 protein is CASSPWGTGNTIYF. CDR3 bases: TGTGCCAGCAGCCCCTGGGGGACTGGAAACACCATATATTTT.

The V and J genes are TRBV6-5 and TRBJ1-5; 9 nucleotides align to TRBD1. Looked up from germline, CDR1 is MNHEY and CDR2 is SVGAGI. CDR3 length equals 15 residues. Trimming took 6 bases from V and 5 from J; bases not matched to a gene: 8. The CDR3 DNA reads as TGTGCCAGCAGGAAGGGACAGGGACTTCATCAGCCCCAGCATTTT. Encoded protein: CASRKGQGLHQPQHF.

The CDR3 is CASSKALKDTIYF. In nucleotides, the CDR3 is TGTGCCAGCAGCAAGGCCCTAAAGGACACCATATATTTT. This chain connects TRBV7-9 to TRBJ1-3; the D is unclear. V was clipped by 5 bases and J by 8 bases, with 13 bases between them. This CDR3 spans 13 amino acids. Germline V gene sequence: CDR1 SEHNR, CDR2 FQNEAQ (reference sequence).

The rearrangement links TRBV28 to TRBJ1-1; 9 bases fit TRBD1. The CDR3 length is 13 residues. Germline-derived CDR1 and CDR2 are MDHEN and SYDVKM. The junction had 7 bases not matched to a gene; V was cut back by 8 bases and J by 6 bases. The CDR3 DNA reads as TGTGCCAGCTGTGGGGACAGGGTGTCTGAAGCTTTCTTT. As protein: CASCGDRVSEAFF.

V is TRBV13 and J is TRBJ2-7; no reliable D call. Germline CDR1 reads PRHDT; CDR2 reads FYEKMQ (reference sequence). The V end lost 1 base, the J end lost 0 bases, and 4 bases lay between the germline ends. This CDR3 contains 13 residues. The CDR3 spells CASSLAISYEQYF. The CDR3 DNA is TGTGCCAGCAGCTTAGCTATCTCCTACGAGCAGTACTTC.

The chain couples TRBV7-8 to TRBJ2-5; 10 nucleotides line up with TRBD1. The CDR3 contains 15 residues. V gave up 4 bases and J gave up 5 bases; unmatched junction bases: 7. In germline, CDR1 is SGHVS, CDR2 FQNEAQ. DNA of the CDR3: TGTGCCAGCAGCTGGGGACAGGGGAGGGGTGAGACCCAGTACTTC. Encoded protein: CASSWGQGRGETQYF.

The genes are TRBV7-9 and TRBJ2-7; 10 nucleotides line up with TRBD1. The CDR3 contains 15 residues. V lost 5 bases and J lost 1; bases outside the gene matches: 5. Germline V gene data show CDR1 as SEHNR and CDR2 as FQNEAQ (reference sequence). CDR3 residues: CASSTGTGVSYEQYF. The CDR3 DNA follows: TGTGCCAGCAGCACCGGGACAGGGGTGTCCTACGAGCAGTACTTC.

The V and J genes are TRBV6-5 and TRBJ2-7; 7 bases line up with TRBD2. Per the germline V gene, CDR1 is MNHEY and CDR2 is SVGAGI. The CDR3 length is 13 residues. Losses at the gene ends were 6 bases for V and 3 bases for J; bases not matched to a gene: 5. The CDR3 here is CASRRDYNYEQYF. The CDR3 coding sequence is TGTGCCAGCAGACGGGACTACAACTACGAGCAGTACTTC.

The chain employs TRBV5-8 and TRBJ2-7, with D possibly TRBD2 on 5 matching bases. The CDR3 runs 13 residues. Germline V gene data show CDR1 as SGHTS and CDR2 as YDEGEE. V lost 4 bases to trimming and J lost 5 bases, with 13 bases between them. Here the CDR3 DNA reads TGTGCCAGCAGCCGGCGACTCGGGGACGAGCAGTACTTC. This translates into CASSRRLGDEQYF.

V gene TRBV6-6 combines with J gene TRBJ1-1; weak D call: TRBD1 (6 bases). This CDR3 comprises 16 residues. The germline V and J ends were trimmed by 7 bases and 2 bases, with 20 bases remaining between them. CDR1 is MNHNY and CDR2 is SVGAGI in the germline V gene (reference sequence). The CDR3 here is CASILADPDSNTEAFF. The CDR3 DNA is TGTGCCAGCATACTCGCCGACCCGGACAGCAACACTGAAGCTTTCTTT.

The V and J genes are TRBV4-1 and TRBJ2-2; TRBD2 is a possible D gene (6 bases). CDR1 MGHRA and CDR2 YSYEKL come from the germline V gene. The CDR3 runs 14 residues. V dropped 6 bases and J dropped 7 bases, with 15 bases sitting between them. CDR3 sequence (DNA): TGCGCCAGCAGGGAAGTAGGAGGGTACGGGGAGCTGTTTTTT. It encodes CASREVGGYGELFF.

The chain carries TRBV27 and TRBJ2-1, with D maybe TRBD2 (6 bases). This CDR3 comprises 15 residues. Germline assignment: CDR1 MNHEY and CDR2 SMNVEV (reference sequence). Trimming took 2 bases from V and 5 from J, leaving 13 bases between them. CDR3 DNA: TGTGCCAGCAGTTTAGGTAGCGGAAGTAACAATGAGCAGTTCTTC. Translation: CASSLGSGSNNEQFF.